The rows below give T cell receptor beta chains drawn from one sample of a study of CD4 T cells in relation to SARS-CoV-2 and coronaviruses. Measured with immunoSEQ multiplex PCR; TCRdb has only the in-frame clones, and not every one. The table has 30,000 to 45,000 clones, roughly 82% seen once. Which antigens these TCRs recognize remains unknown. Material: memory CD4+ T cells from PBMCs, cultured in vitro. The source is an adult with COVID-19. Each CDR3 is given with its conserved first and last residue. The order of the fields is V gene, clone size, D gene, J gene, CDR3 protein, CDR3 DNA. D genes are given only for firm matches. Some rows have no size entry. The others give once, few or many, or a class for an expanded clone.

>TRBV6-1|once|TRBD1|TRBJ2-1
CASSEQGASYNEQFF
TGTGCCAGCAGTGAACAGGGGGCATCGTACAATGAGCAGTTCTTC
>TRBV7-9|-|-|TRBJ2-3
CASSPPGGGTYLTDTQYF
TGTGCCAGCAGCCCTCCTGGGGGCGGGACTTACCTCACAGATACGCAGTATTTT
>TRBV4-1|-|TRBD1|TRBJ2-1
CASSQVRGSYDNEQFF
TGCGCCAGCAGCCAAGTCAGGGGGAGTTACGACAATGAGCAGTTCTTC
>TRBV28|-|TRBD2|TRBJ2-6
CASSLSTSVSGANVLTF
TGTGCCAGCAGTTTATCAACTAGCGTCTCCGGGGCCAACGTCCTGACTTTC
>TRBV4-3|-|TRBD2|TRBJ2-3
CASSRGGRAFTDTQYF
TGCGCCAGCAGCCGGGGCGGGAGGGCCTTCACAGATACGCAGTATTTT
>TRBV12-3/TRBV12-4|-|-|TRBJ2-7
CASRVRGRYEQYF
TGTGCCAGCAGAGTAAGGGGCCGCTACGAGCAGTACTTC
>TRBV7-3|-|-|TRBJ2-7
CASSPTRDTTYEQYF
TGTGCCAGCAGCCCCACTAGGGACACCACCTACGAGCAGTACTTC
>TRBV19|-|TRBD1|TRBJ1-5
CASSIRGDRDNQPQHF
TGTGCCAGTAGTATACGCGGGGACAGGGACAATCAGCCCCAGCATTTT
>TRBV28|-|-|TRBJ1-3
CASNLGAGSGNTIYF
TGTGCCAGCAACCTCGGGGCTGGCTCTGGAAACACCATATATTTT
>TRBV3-1/TRBV3-2|-|-|TRBJ1-2
CASSQLRYGYTF
TGTGCCAGCAGCCAGCTCCGCTATGGCTACACCTTC
>TRBV6-1|few|TRBD2|TRBJ2-5
CASSDLAGGQETQYF
TGTGCCAGCAGTGATTTAGCGGGAGGACAAGAGACCCAGTACTTC
>TRBV29-1|-|-|TRBJ2-7
CSVEGVSGSYEQYF
TGCAGCGTTGAAGGCGTAAGCGGGTCCTACGAGCAGTACTTC
>TRBV2|few|-|TRBJ1-2
CASRRAAQLHGYTF
TGTGCCAGCAGGAGGGCAGCCCAGCTCCATGGCTACACCTTC
>TRBV15|-|-|TRBJ2-7
CATSRDTRVSYEQYF
TGTGCCACCAGCAGAGATACCAGGGTCTCCTACGAGCAGTACTTC
>TRBV5-1|-|-|TRBJ2-3
CASSLSPGLNTDTQYF
TGCGCCAGCAGCTTATCACCGGGACTGAACACAGATACGCAGTATTTT
>TRBV19|once|-|TRBJ1-4
CASSIQEGVGKLFF
TGTGCCAGTAGTATCCAAGAAGGGGTTGGAAAACTGTTTTTT
>TRBV7-2|-|TRBD2|TRBJ2-5
CASNLSSGRAETQYF
TGTGCCAGCAACTTATCTAGCGGGAGGGCAGAGACCCAGTACTTC
>TRBV30|-|-|TRBJ2-5
CAWSGGYQETQYF
TGTGCCTGGAGTGGGGGCTATCAAGAGACCCAGTACTTC